A single T cell receptor beta chain is shown here with its context. Sequenced by immunoSEQ multiplex PCR; TCRdb stores in-frame clones only, minus some. The sample records some 390,000 clones, approximately 86% being singletons. The CDR3 totals 10 residues. Germline V gene lookup returns CDR1 GTSNPN and CDR2 SVGIG (reference sequence). The V gene lost 3 bases and the J gene lost 7 bases, with 4 bases spanning the gap. This specimen belongs to a study of blood T cell repertoires in COVID-19. The TCR sequence derives from a human donor in a cohort sampled during active COVID-19. V gene TRBV30 combines with J gene TRBJ2-1, with unresolved D. Sequenced input: peripheral blood. The CDR3 reads CAWRQNEQFF. CDR3 in DNA: TGTGCCTGGAGGCAGAATGAGCAGTTCTTC.